This T cell receptor (beta chain) was captured in a study of cytomegalovirus exposure and HLA in healthy donors. The PCR contained 60 Vbeta and 13 Jbeta primers. Sequencing used immunoSEQ multiplex PCR; TCRdb keeps in-frame clones, though not all of them. The top ten clones hold 3.5% to 4.5% of a sample with about 300,000 clones, 70% to 90% of them seen once. The V segment lost 2 bases and the J segment 6 bases; nucleotides outside the gene matches: 10. There are 16 residues in the CDR3. Germline V CDR1 and CDR2: MNHNS, SASEGT. To note about this clone: Its antigen is not known.

General study points: Later genetic work tied a missense DCLRE1C variant to beta-chain V and J trimming.

The clonotype was recovered from a man aged 35 to 55 in good health and CMV-seropositive. The source material was PBMCs. The J gene is TRBJ1-2, the V gene TRBV6-1; 9 positions match TRBD1. Here the CDR3 DNA reads TGTGCCAGCAGTGAAAGTGGGTCGGGACAGGGAAATGGCTACACCTTC. Translation: CASSESGSGQGNGYTF.